What follows are 30 T cell receptor beta chains derived from one specimen sequenced in a study of blood T cell repertoires in COVID-19. Assay used: immunoSEQ multiplex PCR; TCRdb lists only in-frame clones, some missing. In the table there are approximately 140,000 clones, about 89% of which are singletons. Sequencing was performed on peripheral blood. Receptor source: a man older than 75 with acute or convalescent COVID-19.

The chain is built from TRBV28 and TRBJ2-5, with D tentatively TRBD1 (6 bases). The CDR3 runs to 14 residues. Germline V CDR1 and CDR2: MDHEN, SYDVKM. Trimming removed 5 bases at V and 1 base at J, with 11 bases between. CDR3 in DNA: TGTGCCAGCAGTCTCAGGGGATTCCAAGAGACCCAGTACTTC. Translated, it gives CASSLRGFQETQYF. The full variable domain, rest sourced from reference TRBV28 and TRBJ2-5, is DVKVTQSSRYLVKRTGEKVFLECVQDMDHENMFWYRQDPGLGLRLIYFSYDVKMKEKGDIPEGYSVSREKKERFSLILESASTNQTSMYLCASSLRGFQETQYFGPGTRLLVL.

The chain is built from TRBV2 and TRBJ2-7; 7 bases agree with TRBD2. From germline, CDR1 is SNHLY and CDR2 FYNNEI. The CDR3 length is 14 residues. The J segment lost 2 bases and the V segment lost 3 bases, leaving 4 bases of the junction unmatched. CDR3 coding DNA: TGTGCCAGCAGTGATGAGCGGGGTCCCTACGAGCAGTACTTC. This gives the protein CASSDERGPYEQYF.

The V and J genes are TRBV6-5 and TRBJ1-2; 7 nucleotides match TRBD1. This CDR3 is built from 16 residues. V lost 2 bases and J lost 2; bases outside the gene matches: 8. Germline CDR1 is MNHEY and CDR2 is SVGAGI. The CDR3 loop is CASSYLWQGDNYGYTF. The CDR3 region has the DNA TGTGCCAGCAGTTACCTCTGGCAGGGGGACAACTATGGCTACACCTTC.

The table lists this clone with a few counts. The genes are TRBV7-2 and TRBJ1-1, with D possibly TRBD1 on 6 matching bases. The length of the CDR3 is 14 residues. CDR1 and CDR2 from the germline V gene are SGHTA and FQGNSA. Trimming shortened V by 5 bases and J by 5 bases, and 15 bases separated the two germline ends. The CDR3 nucleotides read TGTGCCAGCAGCCCATACGACAGGCCAACTGAAGCTTTCTTT. This sequence encodes CASSPYDRPTEAFF.

The V gene is TRBV9, the J gene TRBJ1-6; 9 bases are a match to TRBD1. This CDR3 contains 18 residues. Germline V gene sequence: CDR1 SGDLS, CDR2 YYNGEE. The J segment lost 10 bases and the V segment lost 4 bases, leaving 18 bases of the junction unmatched. In nucleotides, the CDR3 is TGTGCCAGCAGCTCTCCTTCCCGGACAGGGGAATCCAGGTCACCCCTCCACTTT. Translation gives CASSSPSRTGESRSPLHF.

The chain combines TRBV28 with TRBJ1-2; no clear D gene. From germline, CDR1 is MDHEN and CDR2 SYDVKM. This CDR3 is 13 amino acids long. V dropped 10 bases and J dropped 7 bases, with 19 bases sitting between them. The CDR3 sequence: CAIPAQTTGGYTF. The CDR3 coding sequence is TGTGCCATCCCGGCTCAGACGACGGGTGGCTACACCTTC.

The V call is TRBV30, the J call TRBJ1-1, with D possibly being TRBD1 (5 bases). With 2 bases removed from V and 1 base from J, the gap between germline ends came to 8 bases. Germline V gene sequence: CDR1 GTSNPN, CDR2 SVGIG (reference sequence). The CDR3 is 13 amino acids. The CDR3 here is CAWSLRENTEAFF. The DNA of the CDR3 is TGTGCCTGGAGTCTCAGGGAGAACACTGAAGCTTTCTTT.

J is TRBJ1-6 and V is TRBV2; a weak D match, TRBD1 (5 bases). The V end was cut by 8 bases, the J end by 8 bases, with 16 bases between. CDR3 length: 14 residues. The germline gives CDR1 SNHLY, CDR2 FYNNEI. The CDR3 DNA follows: TGTGCCAGCGGGATGGACACCTCGTATTCACCCCTCCACTTT. It specifies CASGMDTSYSPLHF. The full variable domain, rest sourced from reference TRBV2 and TRBJ1-6, is EPEVTQTPSHQVTQMGQEVILRCVPISNHLYFYWYRQILGQKVEFLVSFYNNEISEKSEIFDDQFSVERPDGSNFTLKIRSTKLEDSAMYFCASGMDTSYSPLHFGNGTRLTVT.

The chain employs TRBV5-4 and TRBJ1-1; TRBD1 is a possible D gene (5 bases). There are 14 residues in the CDR3. Trimming took 4 bases from V and 5 from J, leaving 15 bases between them. CDR1 and CDR2 (germline): SGHNT, YYREEE (reference sequence). CDR3 sequence: CASSLRWGLTEAFF. The CDR3 DNA is TGTGCCAGCAGCCTCCGTTGGGGCCTGACTGAAGCTTTCTTT.

The genes are TRBV4-1 and TRBJ2-1; 9 bases are shared with TRBD1. J was trimmed by 7 bases and V by 0 bases; bases with no gene match: 10. CDR1 is MGHRA and CDR2 is YSYEKL in the germline V gene. CDR3 length: 17 amino acids. As DNA, the CDR3 is TGCGCCAGCAGCCAAGATGTGGGACAGGGCATATATAATGAGCAGTTCTTC. It codes for CASSQDVGQGIYNEQFF.

The chain recombines TRBV27 with TRBJ1-1, with D hard to call. CDR3 length equals 16 residues. V lost 4 bases, J lost 6 bases, and 21 bases lay in between. Germline V lookup: CDR1 MNHEY, CDR2 SMNVEV (reference sequence). The CDR3 reads CASSSELRAGVAEAFF. Here the CDR3 DNA reads TGTGCCAGCAGTTCCGAATTAAGGGCCGGGGTCGCTGAAGCTTTCTTT.

This clone was observed a single time. The genes are TRBV11-1 and TRBJ1-2; D gene uncertain. The germline CDR1 and CDR2 sequences are SGHAT and FQDESV (reference sequence). The CDR3 covers 13 residues. The germline V and J ends were trimmed by 5 bases and 11 bases, with 18 bases remaining between them. CDR3 bases: TGTGCCAGCAGCCCCGGGATCCGTGGACTATACACCTTC. Protein sequence: CASSPGIRGLYTF.

The chain combines TRBV3-1 (or the pseudogene TRBV3-2) with TRBJ1-2; D is unresolved. The CDR3 spans 13 residues. Germline CDR1 and CDR2: LGHDT and YNNKEL (reference sequence). Trimming stripped 5 bases from V and 2 bases from J, with 9 bases between. CDR3 in DNA: TGTGCCAGCAGCGAGGGATTGAACTATGGCTACACCTTC. This sequence encodes CASSEGLNYGYTF.

This chain links TRBV25-1 with TRBJ2-1; 7 positions match TRBD1. Germline assignment: CDR1 MGHDK and CDR2 SYGVNS. J lost 5 bases, V lost 7 bases, and 8 bases had no gene match. This CDR3 comprises 14 residues. The CDR3 spells CASIETGWDNEQFF. DNA of the CDR3: TGTGCCAGCATCGAGACAGGGTGGGACAATGAGCAGTTCTTC.

V is TRBV2 and J is TRBJ2-3, with D possibly TRBD1 on 6 matching bases. This CDR3 comprises 15 residues. V was clipped by 5 bases and J by 4 bases, with 16 bases between them. Per germline, CDR1 SNHLY and CDR2 FYNNEI. The CDR3, as DNA: TGTGCCAGCAGTCAAAGACAGGCAGGTGCAGATACGCAGTATTTT. Translating it yields CASSQRQAGADTQYF.

This chain connects TRBV2 to TRBJ1-2; tentative D call: TRBD1 (6 bases). CDR1 is SNHLY and CDR2 is FYNNEI in the germline V gene. CDR3 length: 12 amino acids. V lost 9 bases, J lost 4 bases, and 12 bases lay in between. As DNA, the CDR3 is TGTGCCAGACAGACAGGAAGCTATGGCTACACCTTC. This encodes CARQTGSYGYTF.

This clone was seen only once. The chain uses TRBV19 and TRBJ1-3; the D gene is possibly TRBD1 (6 bases). There are 15 residues in the CDR3. V dropped 4 bases and J dropped 0 bases, with 10 bases sitting between them. The V gene's germline CDR1 is LNHDA and CDR2 SQIVND (reference sequence). CDR3 region: CASSTQGLSGNTIYF. The CDR3, as DNA: TGTGCCAGTAGTACCCAGGGGCTCTCTGGAAACACCATATATTTT.

This clone showed up just a few times. V usage is TRBV6-5 and J usage is TRBJ2-7; TRBD1 matches 8 bases. This CDR3 has 14 residues. Germline trimming cut 4 bases from V and 4 bases from J; bases unmatched to any gene: 6. Germline V lookup: CDR1 MNHEY, CDR2 SVGAGI. The CDR3 loop reads CASSFRTGLYEQYF. In DNA form, the CDR3 reads TGTGCCAGCAGTTTCCGGACAGGGTTGTACGAGCAGTACTTC.

The V gene is TRBV5-7, the J gene TRBJ2-1; 8 nucleotides agree with TRBD1. TRBV5-7 carries the ORF label, with uncertain function. The CDR3 length is 16 residues. After removal of 0 bases from V and 3 bases from J, the junction contained 5 bases not matched to a gene. The CDR3 here is CASSLARQGSYNEQFF. The CDR3 DNA is TGTGCCAGCAGCTTGGCAAGACAGGGGAGCTACAATGAGCAGTTCTTC.

This clone appeared a single time. The V call is TRBV2, the J call TRBJ2-1, with 7 bases identical to TRBD2. V lost 7 bases, J lost 0 bases, and 3 bases stayed unmatched. The V gene's germline CDR1 is SNHLY and CDR2 FYNNEI. This CDR3 comprises 14 residues. The CDR3 DNA follows: TGTGCCAGCAAGAGGACTAGCTCCTACAATGAGCAGTTCTTC. Translated: CASKRTSSYNEQFF.

The J gene is TRBJ1-4, the V gene TRBV5-1; 11 bases agree with TRBD1. The CDR3 runs 18 residues. With V trimmed by 0 bases and J by 8 bases, 12 bases remained unmatched. The germline gives CDR1 SGHRS, CDR2 YFSETQ. CDR3 loop: CASSLATGQGGSREKLFF. CDR3 sequence (DNA): TGCGCCAGCAGCTTGGCGACGGGACAGGGGGGTTCTCGCGAAAAACTGTTTTTT. Variable domain in full (rest from reference TRBV5-1 and TRBJ1-4): KAGVTQTPRYLIKTRGQQVTLSCSPISGHRSVSWYQQTPGQGLQFLFEYFSETQRNKGNFPGRFSGRQFSNSRSEMNVSTLELGDSALYLCASSLATGQGGSREKLFFGSGTQLSVL.

The chain uses TRBV5-1 and TRBJ2-1; TRBD1 matches at 8 bases. Germline V lookup: CDR1 SGHRS, CDR2 YFSETQ. V dropped 7 bases and J dropped 2; count of bases not matched to a gene: 5. This CDR3 region has 14 residues. CDR3 sequence (DNA): TGCGCCAGCGCCCGGGACAGGCCCTACAATGAGCAGTTCTTC. As protein: CASARDRPYNEQFF.

The V and J genes are TRBV29-1 and TRBJ2-2; TRBD1 matches 8 bases. The V gene end was trimmed by 6 bases and the J gene end by 1 base; junction bases not matched to a gene: 4. Per germline, CDR1 SQVTM and CDR2 ANQGSEA. The CDR3 has 14 residues. The CDR3 bases are TGCAGCGTCCACGGGACAGGGAACACCGGGGAGCTGTTTTTT. Translation gives CSVHGTGNTGELFF.

This chain uses TRBV5-1 with TRBJ1-6; no reliable D call. The CDR3 consists of 15 residues. CDR1 SGHRS and CDR2 YFSETQ come from the germline V gene. Trimming pared 0 bases from V and 5 bases from J, leaving 9 bases between. The CDR3 region is CASSLVRGDNSPLHF. The CDR3 DNA follows: TGCGCCAGCAGCTTGGTACGCGGGGATAATTCACCCCTCCACTTT.

The count of this clone is one. The chain employs TRBV18 and TRBJ1-1; 7 bases fit TRBD1. The CDR3 totals 15 residues. V was clipped by 3 bases and J by 1 base; unmatched bases: 5. Germline CDR1 reads KGHSH; CDR2 reads LQKENI. Written as DNA, the CDR3 is TGTGCCAGCTCACCCGGGACAGTAAAGAACACTGAAGCTTTCTTT. This translates into CASSPGTVKNTEAFF.

V usage is TRBV11-2 and J usage is TRBJ1-4, with 7 bases matching TRBD1. This CDR3 has 16 residues. J lost 4 bases, V lost 2 bases, and 7 bases had no gene match. Germline lookup yields CDR1 SGHAT and CDR2 FQNNGV. The CDR3 nucleotides are TGTGCCAGCAGCTTAACCGGACAGGCCGGTAATGAAAAACTGTTTTTT. Its translation: CASSLTGQAGNEKLFF.

This clone was recorded once. The V and J genes are TRBV5-1 and TRBJ2-7; 11 nucleotides line up with TRBD1. The CDR3 runs 15 residues. In germline, CDR1 is SGHRS, CDR2 YFSETQ. V lost 4 bases and J lost 5; bases outside the gene matches: 8. Here the CDR3 reads CASSHPGQGADEQYF. For the CDR3, the DNA is TGCGCCAGCAGCCATCCAGGACAGGGGGCAGACGAGCAGTACTTC.

This clone was picked up one time. The rearrangement joins TRBV2 to TRBJ1-1, with D uncertain. The germline CDR1 and CDR2 sequences are SNHLY and FYNNEI. The CDR3 length is 14 residues. With 9 bases removed from V and 3 bases from J, the gap between germline ends came to 17 bases. This chain's CDR3 is CARIGRGRDTEAFF. In DNA, the CDR3 is TGTGCCAGGATCGGACGGGGTCGTGACACTGAAGCTTTCTTT.

This clone was observed a handful of times. The chain recombines TRBV4-1 with TRBJ2-7; tentative D call: TRBD2 (6 bases). The CDR3 is 15 amino acids. V was trimmed by 4 bases and J by 2 bases, leaving 15 bases between them. Per germline, CDR1 MGHRA and CDR2 YSYEKL. CDR3 residues: CASSPRELAAYEQYF. The CDR3 nucleotides are TGCGCCAGCAGCCCTCGGGAGCTCGCCGCCTACGAGCAGTACTTC.

This chain connects TRBV30 to TRBJ2-5; a possible D gene is TRBD1 (7 bases). Germline loops: CDR1 GTSNPN, CDR2 SVGIG (reference sequence). The germline V and J ends were trimmed by 0 bases and 5 bases, with 16 bases remaining between them. The CDR3 covers 15 residues. CDR3 nucleotides: TGTGCCTGGAGTGTTTCAGGTTCAGGGGGGGAGACCCAGTACTTC. It yields the protein CAWSVSGSGGETQYF.